This T cell receptor beta chain was profiled in a study of cytomegalovirus exposure and HLA in healthy donors (dated 2017 in TCRdb). In terms of the full investigation: An earlier analysis of roughly 500 of the donors reported about 250 Gb of sequence data and more than 90 million unique TCR beta sequences from 150 million to 200 million T cells. Using immunosequencing, the study profiled T cell repertoires from some 670 subjects and related those repertoires to cytomegalovirus serostatus. Among 300 to 500 genotyped donors of the cohort, an average of approximately 220,000 unique TCR beta nucleotide sequences was sequenced per donor, of which about 18% were non-productive. Besides the first cohort of about 730 subjects, a separate validation cohort made up of over 100 different subjects was used. The study aimed to test whether signatures of past pathogen exposure could be identified by cataloging public T cell receptors. Donor age, sex, ethnicity and CMV serostatus were compiled alongside the repertoire data. In the later analysis, no new phenotypic data were used to find candidate immune exposures; instead, reliance was placed on TCR beta sequences and their occurrence across donors. In a later analysis, previously published TCR beta repertoires from more than 500 donors were re-analyzed and high-resolution HLA genotyping was added so that TCR occurrence patterns could be studied. Typing coverage varied by locus: roughly 620-640 donors for A, B, C, DRB1 and DQB1; roughly 560 for DQA1; around 610 for DPA1; 450 to 480 for DPB1. A later genetic analysis took genome-wide SNP genotypes for about three fifths of the 666 donors and used that subset as a discovery cohort. An earlier analysis of fewer than 700 of the donors applied high-throughput TCR beta sequencing to assess whether each TCR beta V gene segment acted as functional or pseudogenic. HLA typing covered class I and class II loci at four-digit resolution. Four to six DR-DQ haplotypes were handled as single units for association and clustering, since linkage in the cohort was strong. An early release that covered about 600 HLA-typed donors contained about 300 gigabases of sequencing data and tens of millions of unique TCR sequences. To predict cytomegalovirus infection status, the study combined high-throughput TCR immunosequencing, statistical association of individual TCRs with disease status, and machine learning. Every discovery cohort repertoire had been produced on one sequencing platform. Of the roughly 400 genotyped donors, around 81% fell in the genetic ancestry cluster associated with self-reported Caucasian donors.

According to the germline V gene, CDR1 reads SQVTM and CDR2 reads ANQGSEA. The CDR3 spans 13 residues, from the cysteine through the phenylalanine. Just the 39-base CDR3 DNA is kept, in frame starting at base 1. The junction shows trimming of 7 bases on V and 4 bases on J, and the gene matches do not reach 7 bases of it. On this clone: Its antigen is still unknown. One base away there is no much larger clone; base qualities are not given.

What the study reported, not specific to this receptor: The authors suggested that the approach could potentially be generalized to other disease states and immunological phenotypes. Linkage disequilibrium might explain the correlated functional status among segregating V segments, but an unknown experimental factor could not be ruled out. A later analysis associated 16,951 TCR beta sequences with specific HLA alleles at a false discovery rate of 0.05. In a later analysis, most CMV-associated TCR beta chains were found to appear HLA-restricted, with HLA associations seemingly driven largely by CMV exposure. Broadly in line with IMGT annotations, most TCR beta V segments showed up in productive rearrangements about 90% or about 30% of the time in an earlier analysis of several hundred of the donors. Most TCR sequences were seen in very few donors, while some public TCRs were found in many individuals. In a later analysis, HLA-associated TCR beta chains showed more clonal expansion and lower generation probabilities than non-associated chains that were equally common. Because some donors lacked HLA typing at each locus, the association tests relied only on the typed subset. Because counts were too low, more than 15 rarely observed V segments, including chromosome 9 orphons, were excluded from the earlier analysis of several hundred of the donors. A later genetic analysis associated a missense DCLRE1C variant with V-gene and J-gene trimming of TCR beta chains, and an independent cohort replicated the association. In a later analysis, TCR association rates were found to vary across HLA loci, with the most associated TCRs seen for DRB1 alleles and the fewest for HLA-C alleles. In a later genetic analysis, fewer N-insertions in productive TCRs were reported among donors in an Asian-associated ancestry cluster than the roughly 640-donor mean. Three of the identified cytomegalovirus-associated TCR beta chains were confirmed in vitro to be specific for cytomegalovirus antigens. The only immune exposure information available for the cohort was CMV serostatus. Roughly uniform sequencing depth across donors was assumed in presence/absence analyses, although this assumption may not hold. In the study, about 150 TCR beta chains were listed as associated with cytomegalovirus. When HLA alleles, especially DR and DQ, strongly co-occurred, TCR associations were difficult to assign to individual alleles. In a later analysis, several top co-occurrence clusters were reported to appear linked to parvovirus B19, influenza, CMV and Epstein-Barr virus. A cluster of highly shared sequence variants was judged likely to be a technical artifact of the sequencing pipeline. Cytomegalovirus status was reported to be diagnosed by the classifier with high specificity and sensitivity in both the original and validation cohorts. Because the 87-base-pair reads could not distinguish some IMGT-functional V segments, including TRBV6-2 and TRBV6-3, those segments were excluded. A further reported finding was that TCR beta sequences accurately predicted the HLA-A and HLA-B alleles for most subjects in the first cohort. In this cohort, only TCR beta chains were sequenced, and detectable features were limited by the absence of alpha or paired-chain data.

The cohort comprised around 700 healthy bone marrow donors. At the time of sampling, every cohort member was nominally healthy, though immune exposures that went unrecorded were likely present. The donor was CMV seropositive and was included in the group of 270 or so seropositive cohort members. Each donor provided a peripheral blood sample, and peripheral blood mononuclear cells were used for TCR beta sequencing. Genomic DNA was extracted from the blood cell samples with the Qiagen DNeasy Blood Extraction Kit. Library preparation was by the immunoSEQ multiplex PCR assay. A mixture of 60 forward primers for TCR Vbeta segments and 13 reverse primers for TCR Jbeta segments was used in the multiplex PCR. A multiplex PCR assay on genomic DNA amplified the CDR3 region of rearranged TCR beta genes. The amplified TCR beta libraries were sequenced on the Illumina HiSeq System as 87-base-pair reads. Processing in the source paper ran as follows. In a later analysis, tens of millions of unique TCR beta chains were counted across the 690 or so repertoires, and around 11 million of these chains were shared by at least two donors. A nearest-neighbor algorithm error-corrected the raw reads and collapsed the reads into unique sequences, merging closely related sequences to remove PCR and sequencing errors. V, D and J gene segments were assigned by aligning CDR3 sequences to IMGT reference sequences. For a sequence to be retained, at least a six-nucleotide match to both a V gene segment and a J gene segment was required. Rearrangements were classified as productive when the CDR3 lacked stop codons and remained in frame with V and J, and all other rearrangements were classified as non-productive. CDR3 was defined by IMGT convention, running from the second conserved V-encoded cysteine to the conserved J-encoded phenylalanine. The earlier analysis of 450 to 750 of the donors excluded any sequence lacking an unambiguous match to a single V gene segment. In an earlier analysis of some 590 of the donors, a V segment was called functional when productive rearrangements were above 56.7%, and segregating when the standard deviation between donors exceeded 5%. To diagnose cytomegalovirus status from the catalog of TCR beta chain sequences, a statistical classification framework was built. A later analysis assigned V and J genes by comparing TCR nucleotide sequences with IMGT/GENE-DB human TR gene sequences. The TCRdist pipeline was used in a later analysis to assign CDR3 sequences and most-parsimonious VDJ recombination scenarios. A later analysis defined each TCR beta chain by its CDR3 amino acid sequence plus V-gene family, and excluded reads lacking a unique V-gene family. As a way to deal with suspected cross-contamination and a sequencing artifact, a later analysis dropped approximately 590 nucleotide sequences that were highly shared and had low generation probability. In a later analysis, a clonal expansion index was calculated for each public chain from normalized within-repertoire ranks of inferred template counts. In a later analysis, generation probabilities were computed with a VDJ recombination model fitted to out-of-frame rearrangements, and the resulting probabilities were checked against IGoR. In a later analysis, hypergeometric tests were used to score TCR-TCR, TCR-HLA and TCR-CMV co-occurrence, with a repertoire-size bias correction applied to TCR pairs. To estimate false discovery rates, a later analysis permuted the HLA or CMV assignments 20 times. In a later analysis, co-occurring TCRs were grouped using DBSCAN, with TCRdist sequence similarity added in when clustering inside HLA-allele-positive subsets. Co-occurrence clustering excluded repertoires with fewer than 30,000 or more than 120,000 public chains, plus five with anomalous nucleotide sharing. The source is immuneACCESS, and TCRdb retained only in-frame sequences with V and J called. Part of the clones is not carried over; for the studies checked, unresolved V genes explain less than half of this, and the remainder is unexplained. That table furnishes V, J and clone size, whereas the DNA furnished D and trimming. The sample data list 75,000 to 100,000 clones, and around 80% of these were observed just once. The top ten hold more than 5% of the sample.

Sequencing used PBMCs. The TCR originated in a man aged 40-50 years in good health and CMV-seropositive. The chain was built from TRBV29-1 and TRBJ2-7, and 10 bases in between align with TRBD2. The CDR3 corresponds to CSAGTSEHYEQYF. The DNA sequence is given as TGCAGCGCTGGGACTAGCGAGCATTACGAGCAGTACTTC.